The subject of this entry is one T cell receptor (beta chain). This entry comes from a study of blood T cell repertoires in COVID-19. For the study at large: PBMCs, B-cell-depleted T cells, or T cells provided the cDNA or gDNA that made up the material.

V trimming: 4 bases; J trimming: 10 bases; junction bases outside the gene matches: 2. CDR3 size: 13 residues. From germline, CDR1 is GTSNPN and CDR2 SVGIG (reference sequence). Per the authors' pipeline: Researchers report that nucleated cell counts were estimated from reference gene primer amplification. Profiled with immunoSEQ multiplex PCR; TCRdb holds only in-frame clones, not every one. V and J calls and clone size follow that table, whereas D and trimming were derived from the DNA. The data contain more than 50,000 clones, 90% of them singletons. The receptor comes from a middle-aged woman with active COVID-19. Sequencing used peripheral blood. This chain uses TRBV30 with TRBJ1-6, with TRBD1 matching over 12 bases. The CDR3 coding sequence is TGTGCCTGGACCGGGACAGGGGGCTCACCCCTCCACTTT. Translation: CAWTGTGGSPLHF.